These T cell receptor beta chains were read from a single sample in a study of neurological immune-mediated disorders. TCRdb re-called the 5' RACE reads through MiXCR, storing one row per CDR3 protein. The sample consists of about 60,000 distinct CDR3 sequences, about 10% of them appearing once. Specimen: PBMCs. All receptors derive from a male donor with HTLV-1-associated myelopathy (HAM/TSP). The conserved cysteine and the conserved F or W are not part of the CDR3 here.

v_gene,j_gene,CDR3aa
TRBV7-7,TRBJ2-1,ASSSGQGPYNEQF
TRBV20-1,TRBJ2-7,SGTGIYEQY
TRBV20-1,TRBJ2-3,SASRLDALVGDTQY
TRBV7-9,TRBJ2-1,ASRSQATEQF
TRBV7-8,TRBJ2-7,ASSTRTETYEQY
TRBV20-1,TRBJ1-1,SAQAGDTEAF
TRBV5-1,TRBJ2-1,ASSLDESTYNEQF
TRBV3-1,TRBJ2-1,ASSPDRGIYNEQF
TRBV3-1,TRBJ2-1,ASSQGTQGQF
TRBV2,TRBJ1-5,ASNRVGNQPQH
TRBV14,TRBJ1-6,ASSQIGNSPLH
TRBV7-2,TRBJ2-3,ASSFRQGIADTQY
TRBV5-1,TRBJ1-1,ASSLAGTGEAF
TRBV10-3,TRBJ2-2,AIKGQGPRAGTGELF
TRBV5-8,TRBJ2-7,ASSFKRQY
TRBV20-1,TRBJ1-2,SAREQGLSNYGYT
TRBV5-1,TRBJ2-3,ASKGLAGSTDTQY
TRBV28,TRBJ2-7,ASSPTVGGGAYEQY
TRBV5-6,TRBJ1-2,ASSGQGSYGYT
TRBV27,TRBJ2-7,ASSFGQGIHEQY
TRBV29-1,TRBJ2-4,SVAAVKNIQY
TRBV20-1,TRBJ2-3,SASFYTSGVSTDTQY
TRBV5-1,TRBJ2-3,ASRKAFTDTQY
TRBV7-6,TRBJ1-6,ASSLATFVGATNNSPLH
TRBV19,TRBJ2-2,ASKAGTANTGELF
TRBV20-1,TRBJ2-5,SLLRGSETQY
TRBV28,TRBJ2-7,ASRPSGASEYYEQY
TRBV18,TRBJ1-3,ASSPNGVSSGNTIY
TRBV27,TRBJ2-7,ASRTSGDVFGQY
TRBV9,TRBJ1-1,ASTSRQNTEAF
TRBV5-1,TRBJ2-7,ASSSGTADYEQY
TRBV5-1,TRBJ1-6,ASSAGTQGEVNSPLH
TRBV5-1,TRBJ2-7,ASNPLAGGLYEQY
TRBV6-2/TRBV6-3,TRBJ2-2,ASSLQGSNTGELF
TRBV5-6,TRBJ2-7,ASRIQGKQGEEQY
TRBV5-1,TRBJ2-3,ASSLGGSTDTQY
TRBV27,TRBJ2-7,ASSLRGNYEQY
TRBV7-9,TRBJ1-1,ASRAALMNTEAF
TRBV5-1,TRBJ1-1,ASSLWGGDTEAF
TRBV11-2,TRBJ2-5,ASSPFLPGTGETQY
TRBV28,TRBJ1-1,ASSENRGLNTEAF
TRBV6-2/TRBV6-3,TRBJ2-3,ASRPHAMGSSTDTQY
TRBV5-5,TRBJ1-5,ASSAGTGGRQPQH
TRBV5-6,TRBJ2-3,ASSLAGMADTQY
TRBV7-6,TRBJ2-2,ASSQADSYTGELF
TRBV20-1,TRBJ2-1,SARRVLIFNEQF
TRBV5-1,TRBJ2-1,ASSLAPGSSYNEQF
TRBV20-1,TRBJ2-3,SASDRVLSTDTQY
TRBV5-1,TRBJ2-3,ASSPSGGISTDTQY
TRBV25-1,TRBJ2-5,ASSGPGRQETQY
TRBV28,TRBJ2-7,ASSLRVRVPSYEQY
TRBV14,TRBJ2-7,ANIQDSRQGSVEHY
TRBV10-3,TRBJ1-6,AISDVGSPLH
TRBV21-1,TRBJ2-1,ARWRGEVDNEQF
TRBV20-1,TRBJ1-1,SAAGRGDTEAF